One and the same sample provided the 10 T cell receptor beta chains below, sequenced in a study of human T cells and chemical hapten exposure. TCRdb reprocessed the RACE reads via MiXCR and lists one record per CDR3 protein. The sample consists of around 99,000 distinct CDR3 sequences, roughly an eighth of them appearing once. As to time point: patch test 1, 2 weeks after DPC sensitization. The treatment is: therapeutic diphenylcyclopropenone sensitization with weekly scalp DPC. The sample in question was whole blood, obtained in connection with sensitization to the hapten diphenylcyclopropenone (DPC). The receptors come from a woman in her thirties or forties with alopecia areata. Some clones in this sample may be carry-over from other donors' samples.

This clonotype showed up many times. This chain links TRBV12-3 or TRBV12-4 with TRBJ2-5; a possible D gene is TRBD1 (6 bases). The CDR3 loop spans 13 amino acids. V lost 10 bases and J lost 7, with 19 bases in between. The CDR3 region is CATAQGQTGTQYF. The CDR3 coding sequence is TGTGCCACCGCACAGGGCCAAACTGGGACCCAGTACTTC.

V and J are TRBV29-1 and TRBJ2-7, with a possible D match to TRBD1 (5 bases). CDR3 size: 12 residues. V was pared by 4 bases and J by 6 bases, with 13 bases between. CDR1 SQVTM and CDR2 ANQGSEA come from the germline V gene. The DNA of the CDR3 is TGCAGCGTTGGCCAGGCCAGGGCCGAGCAGTACTTC. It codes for CSVGQARAEQYF.

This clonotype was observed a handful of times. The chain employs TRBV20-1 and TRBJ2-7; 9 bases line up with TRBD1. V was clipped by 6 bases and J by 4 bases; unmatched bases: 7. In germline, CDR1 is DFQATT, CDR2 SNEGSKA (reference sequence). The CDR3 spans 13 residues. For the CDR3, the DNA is TGCAGTGCCGGACAGGGGTCTCCTTACGAGCAGTACTTC. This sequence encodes CSAGQGSPYEQYF.

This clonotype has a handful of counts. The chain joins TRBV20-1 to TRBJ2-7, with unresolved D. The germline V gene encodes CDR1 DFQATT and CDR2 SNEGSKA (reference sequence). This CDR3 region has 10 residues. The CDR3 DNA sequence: TGCCCGAGCTGTTCCTACGAGCAGTACTTC. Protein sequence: CPSCSYEQYF.

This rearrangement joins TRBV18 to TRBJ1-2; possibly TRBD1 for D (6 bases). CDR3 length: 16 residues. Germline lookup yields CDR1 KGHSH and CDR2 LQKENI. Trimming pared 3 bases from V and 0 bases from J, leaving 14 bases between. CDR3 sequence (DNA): TGTGCCAGCTCACCTAACATGGGGGCCACTAACTATGGCTACACCTTC. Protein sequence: CASSPNMGATNYGYTF.

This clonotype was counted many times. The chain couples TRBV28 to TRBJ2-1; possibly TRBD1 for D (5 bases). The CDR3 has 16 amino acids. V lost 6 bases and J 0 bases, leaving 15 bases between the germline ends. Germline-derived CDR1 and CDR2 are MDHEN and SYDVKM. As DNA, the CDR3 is TGTGCCAGCAGGGGTACAGGCTGGAGCTCCTACAATGAGCAGTTCTTC. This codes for CASRGTGWSSYNEQFF.

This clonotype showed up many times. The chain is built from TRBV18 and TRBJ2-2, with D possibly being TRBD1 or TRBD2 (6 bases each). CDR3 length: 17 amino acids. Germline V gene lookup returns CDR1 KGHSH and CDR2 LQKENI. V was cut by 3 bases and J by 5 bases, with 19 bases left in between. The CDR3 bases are TGTGCCAGCTCACCGGGGATGACGGGGGCCGGGACCGGGGAGCTGTTTTTT. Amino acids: CASSPGMTGAGTGELFF.

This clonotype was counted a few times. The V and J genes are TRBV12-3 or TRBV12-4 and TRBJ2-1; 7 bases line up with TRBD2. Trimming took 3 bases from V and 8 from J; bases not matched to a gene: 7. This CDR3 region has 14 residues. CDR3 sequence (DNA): TGTGCCAGCAGTTTGATCGGGACTACGGATGAGCAGTTCTTC. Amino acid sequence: CASSLIGTTDEQFF.

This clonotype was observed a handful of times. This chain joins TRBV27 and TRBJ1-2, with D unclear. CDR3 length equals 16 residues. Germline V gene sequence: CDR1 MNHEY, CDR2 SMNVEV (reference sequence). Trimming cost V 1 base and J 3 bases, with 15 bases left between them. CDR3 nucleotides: TGTGCCAGCAGTTTATATCCCGATCTGCGCTACTATGGCTACACCTTC. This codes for CASSLYPDLRYYGYTF.

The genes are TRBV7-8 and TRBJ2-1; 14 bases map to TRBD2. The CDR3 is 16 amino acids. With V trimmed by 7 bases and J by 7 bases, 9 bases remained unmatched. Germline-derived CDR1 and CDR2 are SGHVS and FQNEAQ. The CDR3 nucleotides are TGTGCCAGCACCCCAAGACTAGCGGGAGGGCATAATGAGCAGTTCTTC. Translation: CASTPRLAGGHNEQFF.